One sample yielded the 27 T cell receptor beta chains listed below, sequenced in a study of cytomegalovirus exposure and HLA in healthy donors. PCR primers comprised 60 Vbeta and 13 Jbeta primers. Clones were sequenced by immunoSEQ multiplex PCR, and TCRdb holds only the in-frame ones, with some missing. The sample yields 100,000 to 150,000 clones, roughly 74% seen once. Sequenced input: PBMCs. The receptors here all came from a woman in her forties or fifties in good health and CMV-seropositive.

CDR3 bases: TGTGCCAGCAGCTCGACTAGCGGGGGAAGCACAGATACGCAGTATTTT. Protein: CASSSTSGGSTDTQYF. The rearrangement links TRBV7-9 to TRBJ2-3; 12 bases align to TRBD2. Germline V lookup: CDR1 SEHNR, CDR2 FQNEAQ (reference sequence). After removal of 4 bases from V and 0 bases from J, the junction contained 2 bases not matched to a gene. This CDR3 comprises 16 residues.

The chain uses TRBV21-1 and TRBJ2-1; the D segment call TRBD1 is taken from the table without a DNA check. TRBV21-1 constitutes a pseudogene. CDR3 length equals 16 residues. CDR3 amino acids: CASSLASLCYYNEQFF. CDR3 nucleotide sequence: TGTGCCAGCAGTCTCGCCAGTCTCTGTTACTACAATGAGCAGTTCTTC.

The CDR3 nucleotides read TGTGCCAGCAACAGGGCGAGGCTGGGGTTACAAATTGAAGCTTTCTTT. It specifies CASNRARLGLQIEAFF. The chain employs TRBV28 and TRBJ1-1; TRBD1 is a possible D gene (6 bases). Trimming stripped 7 bases from V and 7 bases from J, with 25 bases between. This CDR3 contains 16 residues. Germline V lookup: CDR1 MDHEN, CDR2 SYDVKM.

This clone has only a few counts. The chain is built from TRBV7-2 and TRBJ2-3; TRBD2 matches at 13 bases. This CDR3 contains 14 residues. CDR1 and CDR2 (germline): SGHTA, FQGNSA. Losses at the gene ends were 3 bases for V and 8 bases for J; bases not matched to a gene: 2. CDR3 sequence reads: CASSFRLAGGTQYF. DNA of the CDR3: TGTGCCAGCAGCTTTCGACTAGCGGGGGGTACGCAGTATTTT.

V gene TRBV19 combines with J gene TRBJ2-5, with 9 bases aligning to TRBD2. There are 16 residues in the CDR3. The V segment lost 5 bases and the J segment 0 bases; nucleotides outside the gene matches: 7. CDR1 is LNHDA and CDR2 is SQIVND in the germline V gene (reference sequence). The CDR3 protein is CASSAGGAGHQETQYF. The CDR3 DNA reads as TGTGCCAGTAGTGCGGGGGGGGCGGGCCACCAAGAGACCCAGTACTTC.

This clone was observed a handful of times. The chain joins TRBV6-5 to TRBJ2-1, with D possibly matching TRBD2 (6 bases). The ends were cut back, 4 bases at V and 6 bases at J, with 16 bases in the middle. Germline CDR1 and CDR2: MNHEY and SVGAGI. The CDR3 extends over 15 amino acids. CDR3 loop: CASSSIFGGINEQFF. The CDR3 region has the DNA TGTGCCAGCAGTTCCATTTTTGGGGGGATCAATGAGCAGTTCTTC.

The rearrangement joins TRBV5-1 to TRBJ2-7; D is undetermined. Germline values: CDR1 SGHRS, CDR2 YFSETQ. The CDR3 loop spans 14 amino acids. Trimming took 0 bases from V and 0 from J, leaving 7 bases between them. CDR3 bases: TGCGCCAGCAGCTTGGAGTCGCGCTCCTACGAGCAGTACTTC. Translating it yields CASSLESRSYEQYF.

This chain's CDR3 is CASSLQGAVHGYTF. For the CDR3, the DNA is TGTGCCAGCAGTTTACAGGGCGCGGTTCATGGCTACACCTTC. The genes are TRBV28 and TRBJ1-2; tentatively, D is TRBD1 (5 bases). Germline CDR1 and CDR2: MDHEN and SYDVKM. CDR3 length: 14 amino acids. The V and J ends lost 2 bases and 6 bases respectively, with 13 bases between them.

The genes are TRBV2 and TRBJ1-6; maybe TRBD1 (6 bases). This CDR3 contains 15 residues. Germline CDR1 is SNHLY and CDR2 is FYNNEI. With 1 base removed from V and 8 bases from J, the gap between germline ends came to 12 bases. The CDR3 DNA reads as TGTGCCAGCAGTGAAGAGCCAGGGGTTGATTCACCCCTCCACTTT. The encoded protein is CASSEEPGVDSPLHF.

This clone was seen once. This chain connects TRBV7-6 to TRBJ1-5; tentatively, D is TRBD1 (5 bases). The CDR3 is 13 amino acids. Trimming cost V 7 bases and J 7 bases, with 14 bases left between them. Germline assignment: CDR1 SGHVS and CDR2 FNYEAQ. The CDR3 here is CASTQGLEQPQHF. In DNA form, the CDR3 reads TGTGCCAGCACGCAGGGTTTAGAACAGCCCCAGCATTTT.

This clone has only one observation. CDR3 loop: CAIGIPRASPRGTQYF. The CDR3 DNA follows: TGTGCCATCGGCATTCCAAGGGCTAGCCCTAGAGGTACGCAGTATTTT. This chain connects TRBV10-3 to TRBJ2-3; maybe TRBD2 (5 bases). The germline CDR1 and CDR2 sequences are ENHRY and SYGVKD. The CDR3 contains 16 residues. Between the trimmed V and J ends, which lost 8 bases and 8 bases, there was a span of 26 bases.

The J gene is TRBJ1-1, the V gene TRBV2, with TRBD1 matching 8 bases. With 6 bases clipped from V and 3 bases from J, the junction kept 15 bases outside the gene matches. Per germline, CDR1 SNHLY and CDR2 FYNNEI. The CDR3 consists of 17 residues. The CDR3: CASSDRGAGSRYTEAFF. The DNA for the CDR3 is TGTGCCAGCAGCGACAGGGGCGCCGGTTCGAGGTACACTGAAGCTTTCTTT.

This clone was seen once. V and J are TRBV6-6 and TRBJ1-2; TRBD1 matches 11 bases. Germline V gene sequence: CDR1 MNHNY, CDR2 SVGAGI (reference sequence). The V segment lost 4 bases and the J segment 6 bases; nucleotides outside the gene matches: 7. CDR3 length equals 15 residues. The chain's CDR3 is CASSWMGTGGDGYTF. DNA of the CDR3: TGTGCCAGCAGTTGGATGGGGACAGGGGGAGATGGCTACACCTTC.

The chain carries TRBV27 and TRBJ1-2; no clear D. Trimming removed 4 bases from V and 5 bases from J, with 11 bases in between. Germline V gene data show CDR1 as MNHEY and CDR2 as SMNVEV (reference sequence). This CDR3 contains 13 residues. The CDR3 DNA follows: TGTGCCAGCAGTTATGAGGGTCGGTATGGCTACACCTTC. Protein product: CASSYEGRYGYTF.

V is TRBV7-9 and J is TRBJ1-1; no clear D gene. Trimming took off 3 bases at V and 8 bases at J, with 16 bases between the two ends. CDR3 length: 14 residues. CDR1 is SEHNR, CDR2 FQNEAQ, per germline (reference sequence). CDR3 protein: CASSFIWAGREAFF. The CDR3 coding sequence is TGTGCCAGCAGCTTTATTTGGGCAGGTAGAGAAGCTTTCTTT.

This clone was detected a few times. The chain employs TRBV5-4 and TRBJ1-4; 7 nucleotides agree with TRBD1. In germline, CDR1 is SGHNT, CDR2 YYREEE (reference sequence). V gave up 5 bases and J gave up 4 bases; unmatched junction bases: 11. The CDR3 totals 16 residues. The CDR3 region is CASRKDPGTVNEKLFF. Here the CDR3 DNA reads TGTGCCAGCAGAAAGGACCCCGGGACAGTTAATGAAAAACTGTTTTTT. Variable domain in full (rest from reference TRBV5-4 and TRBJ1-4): ETGVTQSPTHLIKTRGQQVTLRCSSQSGHNTVSWYQQALGQGPQFIFQYYREEENGRGNFPPRFSGLQFPNYSSELNVNALELDDSALYLCASRKDPGTVNEKLFFGSGTQLSVL.

The CDR3 DNA sequence: TGTGCCAGCAGCTTAGGGACAGTATCTAATGAAAAACTGTTTTTT. Translation gives CASSLGTVSNEKLFF. The gene calls are TRBV11-2 and TRBJ1-4; TRBD1 might be the D (6 bases). V was shortened by 1 base and J by 3 bases, with 9 bases between the two germline ends. This CDR3 has 15 amino acids. In germline, CDR1 is SGHAT, CDR2 FQNNGV.

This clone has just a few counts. The CDR3 reads CATLSGGTQETQYF. In DNA, the CDR3 is TGTGCCACTTTGTCTGGGGGGACCCAAGAGACCCAGTACTTC. The chain carries TRBV6-6 and TRBJ2-5; D possibly corresponds to TRBD2 (6 bases). The germline V and J ends were trimmed by 10 bases and 1 base, with 16 bases remaining between them. Germline CDR1 is MNHNY and CDR2 is SVGAGI (reference sequence). The CDR3 is 14 amino acids.

The CDR3 bases are TGTGCCAGCAACAGTGGGGGAGGACGCTGCAATGAGCAGTTCTTC. Its protein is CASNSGGGRCNEQFF. The chain couples TRBV11-2 to TRBJ2-1; TRBD2 is a possible D gene (6 bases). CDR1 and CDR2 (germline): SGHAT, FQNNGV. The CDR3 has 15 amino acids. Trimming took 7 bases from V and 6 from J, leaving 19 bases between them.

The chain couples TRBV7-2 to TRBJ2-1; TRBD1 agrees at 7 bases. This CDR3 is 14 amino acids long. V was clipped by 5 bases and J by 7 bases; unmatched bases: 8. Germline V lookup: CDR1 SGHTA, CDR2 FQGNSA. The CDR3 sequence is CASSTWGTVNEQFF. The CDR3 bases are TGTGCCAGCAGCACCTGGGGGACAGTTAATGAGCAGTTCTTC.

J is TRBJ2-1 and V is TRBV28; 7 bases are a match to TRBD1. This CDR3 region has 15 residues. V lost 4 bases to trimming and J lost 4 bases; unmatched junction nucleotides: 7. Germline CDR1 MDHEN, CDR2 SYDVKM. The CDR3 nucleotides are TGTGCCAGCAGTTATGAGGGGGCCTCATACAATGAGCAGTTCTTC. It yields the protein CASSYEGASYNEQFF. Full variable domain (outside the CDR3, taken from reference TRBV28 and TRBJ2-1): DVKVTQSSRYLVKRTGEKVFLECVQDMDHENMFWYRQDPGLGLRLIYFSYDVKMKEKGDIPEGYSVSREKKERFSLILESASTNQTSMYLCASSYEGASYNEQFFGPGTRLTVL.

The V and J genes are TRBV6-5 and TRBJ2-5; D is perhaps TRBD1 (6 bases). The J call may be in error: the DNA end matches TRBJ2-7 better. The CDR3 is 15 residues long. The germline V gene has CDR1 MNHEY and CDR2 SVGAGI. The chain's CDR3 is CASSYGQLRSYEQYF. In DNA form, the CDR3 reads TGTGCCAGCAGTTACGGACAGCTCCGCTCCTACGAGCAGTACTTC.

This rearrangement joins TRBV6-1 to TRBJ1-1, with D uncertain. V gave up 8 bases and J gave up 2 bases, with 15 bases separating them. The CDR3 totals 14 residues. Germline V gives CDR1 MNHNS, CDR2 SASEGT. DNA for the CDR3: TGTGCCAGCCTGACTCGTCTCATAAACACTGAAGCTTTCTTT. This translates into CASLTRLINTEAFF.

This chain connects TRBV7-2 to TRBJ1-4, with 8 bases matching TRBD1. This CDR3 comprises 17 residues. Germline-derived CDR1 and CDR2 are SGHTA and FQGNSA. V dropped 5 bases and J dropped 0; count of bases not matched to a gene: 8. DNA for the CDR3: TGTGCCAGCAGCGGACAGGACAGGGCGTCAACTAATGAAAAACTGTTTTTT. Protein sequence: CASSGQDRASTNEKLFF.

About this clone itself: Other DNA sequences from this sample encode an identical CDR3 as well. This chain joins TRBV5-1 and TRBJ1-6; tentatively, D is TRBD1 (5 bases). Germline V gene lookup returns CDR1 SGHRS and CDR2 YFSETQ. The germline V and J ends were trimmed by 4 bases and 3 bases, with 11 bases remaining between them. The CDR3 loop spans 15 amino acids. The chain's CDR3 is CASSIDSNYNSPLHF. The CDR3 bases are TGCGCCAGCAGCATTGACAGCAACTATAATTCACCCCTCCACTTT.

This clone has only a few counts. The CDR3 DNA reads as TGCAGTGCTACAGCAGGGTTGGGCTACACCTTC. This sequence encodes CSATAGLGYTF. This chain links TRBV20-1 with TRBJ1-2; D perhaps matches TRBD1 (5 bases). The CDR3 consists of 11 residues. V lost 4 bases to trimming and J lost 8 bases, with 11 bases between them. CDR1 is DFQATT, CDR2 SNEGSKA, per germline (reference sequence).

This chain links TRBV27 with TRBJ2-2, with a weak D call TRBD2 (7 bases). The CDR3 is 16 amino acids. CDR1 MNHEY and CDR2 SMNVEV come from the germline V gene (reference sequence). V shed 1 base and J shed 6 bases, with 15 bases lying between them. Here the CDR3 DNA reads TGTGCCAGCAGTTTATGGGCGGGGGCCCAATCCGGGGAGCTGTTTTTT. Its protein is CASSLWAGAQSGELFF.